Sequencing of this TCR beta chain was carried out in a study of shared clonotypes between healthy human individuals. Study as a whole: Each donor's CD4 naive and CD4 memory cells filled three plates apiece, CD8 naive two, and CD8 memory one.

This CDR3 contains 17 residues. CDR1 is SQVTM, CDR2 ANQGSEA, per germline. V shed 1 base and J 4 bases; nucleotides not matched to a gene: 11. Findings and limits, study-wide: Estimated richness values were generally larger in naive subsets than in memory subsets. Clonotypes not shared had lower generation probabilities than those common to all four donors.

Partitioning of CD4+ cells yielded a CD45RA+ naive subset and a CD45RA-negative memory subset. To note about this clone: No antigen is known for it.

The assay was immunoSEQ multiplex PCR, and TCRdb's table has in-frame clones only and misses some. The data contain over 950,000 clones, approximately 75% of them singletons. Material: memory CD4+ T cells from PBMCs. Subset described: CD45RA-negative fraction. The chain has TRBV29-1 and TRBJ2-1; 9 nucleotides line up with TRBD2. The source is a man younger than 30 in good health. Some clones in this sample may be carry-over from other donors' samples. The CDR3 protein is CSVEGLAGGGPYNEQFF. The CDR3 DNA reads TGCAGCGTTGAAGGCCTGGCGGGAGGGGGACCATACAATGAGCAGTTCTTC.